The rows below give T cell receptor beta chains drawn from one sample of a study of Ad26.COV2.S vaccination and SARS-CoV-2 variants. Here immunoSEQ multiplex PCR was the method, and the copy in TCRdb shows in-frame clones only, minus some. The table includes about 680,000 clones, about 90% detected once. The sequencing used peripheral blood, collected in a trial of Ad26.COV2.S vaccine versus placebo. These receptors came from a person between 18 and 59 years old who received the Ad26.COV2.S COVID-19 vaccine or a placebo. The CDR3 runs from the conserved cysteine through the conserved F or W. D genes are given only for firm matches. A row's size may be missing; if present it is once, few, many or a size class.

V gene: TRBV10-3
clone size: -
D gene: -
J gene: TRBJ2-5
CDR3 DNA: TGTGCCATCAGTGAGGGCCAGTACCAAGAGACCCAGTACTTC
CDR3 protein: CAISEGQYQETQYF

V gene: TRBV18
clone size: -
D gene: -
J gene: TRBJ1-1
CDR3 DNA: TGTGCCAGCTCACCAGGGCAGGGTATGGCGGCTGAAGCTTTCTTT
CDR3 protein: CASSPGQGMAAEAFF

V gene: TRBV9
clone size: -
D gene: -
J gene: TRBJ2-1
CDR3 DNA: TGTGCCAGCAGCGTAGCTACTAGCACAGGCGATGAGCAGTTCTTC
CDR3 protein: CASSVATSTGDEQFF

V gene: TRBV7-6
clone size: -
D gene: TRBD1
J gene: TRBJ1-5
CDR3 DNA: TGTGCCAGCAGCTTAGTAGCAGGGGGCTCCAATCAGCCCCAGCATTTT
CDR3 protein: CASSLVAGGSNQPQHF

V gene: TRBV7-2
clone size: -
D gene: -
J gene: TRBJ2-7
CDR3 DNA: TGTGCCAGCAGGCGAAACGGGGCCCGATCCTCCTACGAGCAGTACTTC
CDR3 protein: CASRRNGARSSYEQYF

V gene: TRBV24-1
clone size: -
D gene: TRBD2
J gene: TRBJ2-3
CDR3 DNA: TGTGCCACCAGTGTTCCGGGAGGCCCTACGCAGTATTTT
CDR3 protein: CATSVPGGPTQYF

V gene: TRBV5-4
clone size: -
D gene: TRBD2
J gene: TRBJ2-1
CDR3 DNA: TGTGCCAGCAGCTTGGTAGCGGGAGCCAATGAGCAGTTCTTC
CDR3 protein: CASSLVAGANEQFF

V gene: TRBV7-9
clone size: -
D gene: -
J gene: TRBJ2-7
CDR3 DNA: TGTGCCAGCAGCGGGGGACCCGCCTACGAGCAGTACTTC
CDR3 protein: CASSGGPAYEQYF

V gene: TRBV12-3/TRBV12-4
clone size: once
D gene: -
J gene: TRBJ2-2
CDR3 DNA: TGTGCCAGCAGCACCAGGGGAGTCGGGGAGCTGTTTTTT
CDR3 protein: CASSTRGVGELFF

V gene: TRBV5-6
clone size: -
D gene: TRBD2
J gene: TRBJ2-5
CDR3 DNA: TGTGCCAGCAGCTTAGGTAGTAGCGGGAGATTGCGAGAGACCCAGTACTTC
CDR3 protein: CASSLGSSGRLRETQYF

V gene: TRBV29-1
clone size: -
D gene: TRBD1
J gene: TRBJ1-2
CDR3 DNA: TGCAGCGTTGCAGGGGGCGCTTCCCCTAACTATGGCTACACCTTC
CDR3 protein: CSVAGGASPNYGYTF

V gene: TRBV2
clone size: -
D gene: -
J gene: TRBJ1-3
CDR3 DNA: TGTGCCAGCGGCGGGTTCTCTGGAAACACCATATATTTT
CDR3 protein: CASGGFSGNTIYF

V gene: TRBV30
clone size: -
D gene: TRBD2
J gene: TRBJ2-1
CDR3 DNA: TGTGCCTGGAGTCCCTCCCGACTAGCGGGAGGGCCGGATGAGCAGTTCTTC
CDR3 protein: CAWSPSRLAGGPDEQFF

V gene: TRBV10-3
clone size: -
D gene: -
J gene: TRBJ2-7
CDR3 DNA: TGTGCCATCAGTGAGGCTGCCCAGGGGGGCTACGAGCAGTACTTC
CDR3 protein: CAISEAAQGGYEQYF

V gene: TRBV5-1
clone size: -
D gene: TRBD1
J gene: TRBJ1-5
CDR3 DNA: TGCGCCAGCAGCCCATCAGGACAGGGCAGTCAGCCCCAGCATTTT
CDR3 protein: CASSPSGQGSQPQHF

V gene: TRBV24-1
clone size: -
D gene: TRBD2
J gene: TRBJ2-1
CDR3 DNA: TGTGCCACCAGTGAGCCGGGACTAGCGGGGATCGCCTACAATGAGCAGTTCTTC
CDR3 protein: CATSEPGLAGIAYNEQFF

V gene: TRBV30
clone size: -
D gene: -
J gene: TRBJ2-5
CDR3 DNA: TGTGCCTGGAGTGTGGTGGGAGAGACCCAGTACTTC
CDR3 protein: CAWSVVGETQYF

V gene: TRBV3-1/TRBV3-2
clone size: -
D gene: TRBD1
J gene: TRBJ2-3
CDR3 DNA: TGTGCCAGCAGCCGGGACAGGGGGGCAGATACGCAGTATTTT
CDR3 protein: CASSRDRGADTQYF

V gene: TRBV6-5
clone size: -
D gene: -
J gene: TRBJ2-1
CDR3 DNA: TGTGCCAGCAGTTACGGATTTTACAATGAGCAGTTCTTC
CDR3 protein: CASSYGFYNEQFF

V gene: TRBV5-4
clone size: -
D gene: -
J gene: TRBJ2-2
CDR3 DNA: TGTGCCAGCAGCTTGGAAGTAGTGAGGAACACCGGGGAGCTGTTTTTT
CDR3 protein: CASSLEVVRNTGELFF

V gene: TRBV14
clone size: -
D gene: -
J gene: TRBJ2-7
CDR3 DNA: TGTGCCAGCAGCCAAGGACTTTGGGCCTACGAGCAGTACTTC
CDR3 protein: CASSQGLWAYEQYF

V gene: TRBV18
clone size: -
D gene: -
J gene: TRBJ2-7
CDR3 DNA: TGTGCCAGCTCACCACCGGCGACAGCGCCCTACGAGCAGTACTTC
CDR3 protein: CASSPPATAPYEQYF

V gene: TRBV5-1
clone size: once
D gene: -
J gene: TRBJ2-2
CDR3 DNA: TGCGCCAGCAGCCTCCCGGGACGAACGAACACCGGGGAGCTGTTTTTT
CDR3 protein: CASSLPGRTNTGELFF

V gene: TRBV7-2
clone size: -
D gene: -
J gene: TRBJ2-7
CDR3 DNA: TGTGCCAGCAGCTTGGCAGGGCTATACGAGCAGTACTTC
CDR3 protein: CASSLAGLYEQYF

V gene: TRBV29-1
clone size: -
D gene: -
J gene: TRBJ2-7
CDR3 DNA: TGCAGCGTTGAAGATGGGCTCGAATACGAGCAGTACTTC
CDR3 protein: CSVEDGLEYEQYF

V gene: TRBV10-3
clone size: -
D gene: TRBD2
J gene: TRBJ2-1
CDR3 DNA: TGTGCCATCAGGCGGGAGTCCAATGAGCAGTTCTTC
CDR3 protein: CAIRRESNEQFF

V gene: TRBV6-5
clone size: -
D gene: -
J gene: TRBJ1-5
CDR3 DNA: TGTGCCAGCAGTTACTCGCCGTATAGCAATCAGCCCCAGCATTTT
CDR3 protein: CASSYSPYSNQPQHF